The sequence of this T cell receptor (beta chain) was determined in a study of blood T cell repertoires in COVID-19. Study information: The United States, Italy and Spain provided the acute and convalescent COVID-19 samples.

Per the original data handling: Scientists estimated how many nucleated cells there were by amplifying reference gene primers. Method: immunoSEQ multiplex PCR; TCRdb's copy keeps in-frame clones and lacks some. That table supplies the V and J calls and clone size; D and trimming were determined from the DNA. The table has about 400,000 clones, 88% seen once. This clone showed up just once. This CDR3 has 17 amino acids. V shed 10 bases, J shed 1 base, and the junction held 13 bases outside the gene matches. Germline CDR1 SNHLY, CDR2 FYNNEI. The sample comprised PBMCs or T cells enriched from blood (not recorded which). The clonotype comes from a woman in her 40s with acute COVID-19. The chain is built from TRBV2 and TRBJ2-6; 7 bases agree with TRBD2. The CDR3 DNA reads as TGTGCCACCTCCCCCAGGCAGGGAGGGTCTGGGGCCAACGTCCTGACTTTC. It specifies CATSPRQGGSGANVLTF.